Detailed here is one TCR beta chain. The antigen is unknown. Generated by immunoSEQ multiplex PCR, the TCRdb table keeps only in-frame clones and is missing some. The repertoire consists of some 15,000 clones, with about two thirds occurring once and the leading ten covering roughly 40%. These data are taken from a study of cytotoxic CD8 clonotypes in ibrutinib-treated CLL. Study-wide context: There were approximately ten relapsed/refractory patients and more than 14 treatment-naive patients, and approximately 17 were IGHV unmutated. Patients attained 24 partial and 2 complete responses; at median around 67 months, around 15 remained remitted while 12 progressed.

Study-level findings and limits: Once treatment began, public clonotypes, which were uncommon, contracted or stayed stable.

The V gene lost 6 bases and the J gene lost 7 bases, with 13 bases spanning the gap. CDR3 size: 14 residues. Germline V gene data show CDR1 as MNHEY and CDR2 as SMNVEV (reference sequence). Genomic DNA in an amount of roughly 2 micrograms was extracted from cryopreserved PBMCs and used for the preparation of TCR beta libraries. The rearrangement links TRBV27 to TRBJ1-6; no clear D gene. This specimen consisted of PBMCs, obtained before ibrutinib treatment. The clonotype was recovered from a human donor with chronic lymphocytic leukemia. The CDR3 protein is CASRELGINSPLHF. The CDR3 nucleotides read TGTGCCAGCAGGGAATTAGGGATAAATTCACCCCTCCACTTT.